This T cell receptor (beta chain) came from a study of human T cells and chemical hapten exposure. Across the whole study: The cohort included alopecia areata under or over 50% scalp, totalis and universalis.

The length of the CDR3 is 13 residues. V shed 6 bases, J shed 5 bases, and the junction held 6 bases outside the gene matches. Germline CDR1 is SGHRS and CDR2 is YFSETQ. This clonotype was seen a few times. A single record per CDR3 protein comes from TCRdb applying MiXCR to the RACE reads. Counted here are approximately 320,000 distinct CDR3 sequences, about 5.4% occurring once; the ten biggest clones make up around 8.6%. Time point reported: pre-sensitization, week 0. Treatment specified: therapeutic diphenylcyclopropenone sensitization with weekly scalp DPC. Ahead of applying each patch test, blood was sampled. Unfractionated whole blood yielded total RNA.

The starting material was whole blood, obtained in connection with sensitization to the hapten diphenylcyclopropenone (DPC). This chain uses TRBV5-1 with TRBJ2-5; 8 bases are a match to TRBD1. The clonotype was recovered from a woman between 18 and 29 years old with alopecia areata. Some clones in this sample may be carry-over from other donors' samples. CDR3 amino acids: CASKDRVHETQYF. In DNA, the CDR3 is TGCGCCAGCAAGGACAGGGTACACGAGACCCAGTACTTC.